This section outlines one T cell receptor beta chain sequence together with its context. Per the original methods: Reference gene primer amplification gave estimated nucleated cell counts. Using immunoSEQ multiplex PCR, the repertoire was profiled, and TCRdb retains in-frame clones only, with some absent. The V and J calls and clone size were taken over from that table, and D and trimming were inferred from the DNA. The sample has fewer than 25,000 clones, roughly nine tenths seen once. These data come from a study of blood T cell repertoires in COVID-19. About the study: Nucleic acid was either cDNA or gDNA, and it came from T cells, B-cell-depleted T cells, or PBMCs.

The sequence was collected from a human donor in a cohort sampled during active COVID-19. The material sequenced was peripheral blood.

CDR3 residues: CASSQDAWPSGRWGTDTQYF. DNA of the CDR3: TGTGCCAGCAGCCAAGATGCCTGGCCTAGCGGGAGATGGGGCACAGATACGCAGTATTTT. This sequence joins TRBV3-1 (or the pseudogene TRBV3-2) and TRBJ2-3, with 10 bases aligning to TRBD2. J was trimmed by 1 base and V by 0 bases; bases with no gene match: 13. Germline V gene sequence: CDR1 LGHDT, CDR2 YNNKEL (reference sequence). This CDR3 is 20 amino acids long.